This T cell receptor (beta chain) was obtained from a study of T-cell memory formation after mild COVID-19 (dated by TCRdb to the early 2020s). With respect to the entire study: TCR sequence clusters from the two donors were found to be largely donor specific. Longitudinal TCRalpha and TCRbeta repertoire sequencing tracked T-cell clones expanding and contracting after mild COVID-19 in two donors. The cohort was made up of two young adult volunteers, one female and one male, who were previously healthy. Study-wide findings and limitations: SARS-CoV-2 specificity of the second-wave clones peaking on day 37 was not confirmed. Only a couple of mild cases were covered by the study, and larger cohorts that include severe cases with pre-infection samples were considered necessary. Contracting CD4+ clones turned up mainly in the CM and EM memory subsets, whereas EMRA was where CD8+ clones were enriched. Balanced CD4/CD8 phenotypes were observed for clones contracting from day 15 to 85, whereas a bias towards CD4+ was observed for a second wave of clones expanding from day 15 to 37. Some responding clones were detected in pre-infection memory, which suggested that pre-existing cross-reactive memory T cells had joined the SARS-CoV-2 response.

CDR1 is given as MNHEY and CDR2 as SVGEGT, both from the germline V gene. Germline trimming: 5 bases from V, 5 bases from J; junction bases outside gene matches: 14. Spanning cysteine to phenylalanine, the CDR3 consists of 17 amino acids. The CDR3 DNA has 51 bases and is translated from base 1. The sample holds a few counts of this clonotype. The antigen it recognizes is unknown. There are no base qualities to consult, and no much larger clone falls within one base. Sequencing relied on an Illumina NovaSeq 6000. Using 5'RACE with constant-segment primers, TCRalpha and TCRbeta cDNA libraries were constructed, with sample barcodes and unique molecular identifiers added in the process. Trizol reagent was used to extract RNA from every sample. Amplification of the libraries took two PCR steps, and the second step added a second sample barcode plus Illumina TruSeq adapters. Sequencing of the libraries was done on an Illumina NovaSeq, producing 2 x 150 bp paired-end reads. The original pipeline was this. With migec v1.2.7, reads were demultiplexed and then collapsed into UMI-guided consensus sequences. Using mixcr v2.1.11, the UMI consensuses were aligned to TRA and TRB V and J templates and assembled into clonotypes. A clonotype was counted as expanded or contracted only when both edgeR and NoisET called the clonotype significant, with the noise models trained on biological replicates. edgeR calls used a false discovery rate-adjusted p below 0.01 and a log2 fold-change threshold of 1. PCA with hierarchical clustering of max-normalized trajectories of the 1000 most abundant clonotypes was used as exploratory dynamics analysis. Separately sequenced CD4+ and CD8+ repertoires were used to assign the CD4 or CD8 phenotype of responding clones. Clones were called with MiXCR by TCRdb after fastp trimmed the public reads at Q25, and only in-frame beta chains were retained. Records with the same CDR3 protein are collapsed into one entry carrying the most frequent genes and DNA. Clone size and V and J calls follow TCRdb, not the original study. For this sample the table gives roughly 130,000 distinct CDR3 sequences, of which more than 15% were detected only once. The ten largest make up 4.5% to 6.5% of the sample.

Ficoll-Paque density gradient centrifugation was used to isolate PBMCs. The TCR originated in a man aged 18 to 35 who had mild COVID-19 (a few samples of this study predate the infection). The sample titles of this study are shuffled in the database, so cell type and time point are left out; the donor was told from shared clones. Source material: PBMCs or a T cell subset sorted from them (not recorded which). Here the chain combines TRBV6-2 or TRBV6-3 and TRBJ1-5; 8 nucleotides in the junction match TRBD1. The encoded CDR3 is CASSPNPWTGWDQPQHF. The DNA reads TGTGCCAGCAGTCCGAACCCTTGGACAGGGTGGGATCAGCCCCAGCATTTT.